One and the same sample provided the 32 T cell receptor beta chains below, sequenced in a study of read filtering for tumor transcriptome and immune sequencing. From 350 to 500 ng of RNA, a library with molecular barcoded alpha/delta and beta/gamma adaptors was made. TCRdb independently ran MiXCR on the reads; one entry per CDR3 protein. The repertoire includes 45,000 to 55,000 distinct CDR3 sequences, around 19% of them detected once, and 15% to 17% sits in the top ten. The specimen was a population of CD138-negative cells sorted from bone marrow. These receptors all stem from a donor at least 40 years old with multiple myeloma.

This clonotype was counted many times. This sequence joins TRBV7-2 and TRBJ2-5; D not resolved. The V end lost 1 base, the J end lost 1 base, and 7 bases lay between the germline ends. This CDR3 region has 14 residues. Germline-derived CDR1 and CDR2 are SGHTA and FQGNSA. The CDR3 DNA reads TGTGCCAGCAGCTTAGAGGCCTCCCAAGAGACCCAGTACTTC. Encoded protein: CASSLEASQETQYF. The full variable domain, its missing parts supplied by reference TRBV7-2 and TRBJ2-5, is GAGVSQSPSNKVTEKGKDVELRCDPISGHTALYWYRQSLGQGLEFLIYFQGNSAPDKSGLPSDRFSAERTGGSVSTLTIQRTQQEDSAVYLCASSLEASQETQYFGPGTRLLVL.

On this clonotype: One base away lies a much larger clone, so this may be a sequencing read error. J is TRBJ2-3 and V is TRBV28; the D call may be TRBD1 or TRBD2 (5 bases each). CDR1 is MDHEN, CDR2 SYDVKM, per germline. This CDR3 has 13 amino acids. CDR3 DNA: TGTGACAGCAGGATCCAGGGTGAGGGTACGCAGTATTTT. This sequence encodes CDSRIQGEGTQYF.

The sample holds many counts of this clonotype. The CDR3 protein is CASSARDRTDSPLHF. The CDR3 bases are TGTGCCAGCAGCGCACGGGACAGAACAGATTCACCCCTCCACTTT. The genes are TRBV9 and TRBJ1-6; TRBD1 aligns across 7 bases. Germline-derived CDR1 and CDR2 are SGDLS and YYNGEE. V shed 3 bases and J 8 bases; nucleotides not matched to a gene: 8. The CDR3 runs 15 residues.

This clonotype has a handful of counts. V and J are TRBV7-2 and TRBJ1-1; D unresolved. Germline V lookup: CDR1 SGHTA, CDR2 FQGNSA. CDR3 length: 12 amino acids. The V gene lost 3 bases and the J gene lost 1 base, with 3 bases spanning the gap. The CDR3 here is CASSFWNTEAFF. Here the CDR3 DNA reads TGTGCCAGCAGCTTTTGGAACACTGAAGCTTTCTTT.

This clonotype was seen repeatedly, ten times or more. Here the CDR3 reads CATSRAGNQPQHF. The DNA of the CDR3 is TGTGCCACCAGCAGGGCCGGAAATCAGCCCCAGCATTTT. The chain carries TRBV15 and TRBJ1-5; D not resolved. Germline V gives CDR1 LNHNV, CDR2 YYDKDF (reference sequence). V lost 3 bases and J lost 4, with 7 bases in between. The CDR3 runs 13 residues.

The V call is TRBV4-1, the J call TRBJ2-1; TRBD1 aligns across 7 bases. The J segment lost 0 bases and the V segment lost 6 bases, leaving 17 bases of the junction unmatched. The CDR3 runs 19 residues. CDR1 is MGHRA and CDR2 is YSYEKL in the germline V gene. CDR3 loop: CASRLSFLPQGDSYNEQFF. The CDR3 nucleotides read TGCGCCAGCAGACTATCTTTCCTCCCTCAGGGGGACTCCTACAATGAGCAGTTCTTC.

This clonotype was recorded at least ten times. The rearrangement uses TRBV12-3 or TRBV12-4 and TRBJ2-2; 8 bases map to TRBD1. The CDR3 totals 15 residues. J lost 0 bases, V lost 5 bases, and 2 bases had no gene match. The CDR3 loop reads CASSLGQANTGELFF. The CDR3 DNA follows: TGTGCCAGCAGTCTGGGACAGGCGAACACCGGGGAGCTGTTTTTT.

This clonotype was picked up a small number of times. The chain carries TRBV27 and TRBJ2-4; D gene uncertain. The germline V gene has CDR1 MNHEY and CDR2 SMNVEV (reference sequence). The CDR3 runs to 16 residues. V shed 4 bases and J shed 3 bases, with 16 bases lying between them. The CDR3 nucleotides are TGTGCCAGCAGTTCCCCACAGTCGGGTGTCAAAAACATTCAGTACTTC. This sequence encodes CASSSPQSGVKNIQYF.

The sample holds a few counts of this clonotype. With a much larger clone just one base away, this may be a read error. The J gene is TRBJ2-3, the V gene TRBV29-1; D may be TRBD1 or TRBD2 (5 bases each). Trimming pared 6 bases from V and 2 bases from J, leaving 12 bases between. From germline, CDR1 is SQVTM and CDR2 ANQGSEA. CDR3 length: 13 residues. The CDR3, as DNA: TGCAGCGTAACCAGGGACGTCACAGATACGCAGTATTTT. The encoded protein is CSVTRDVTDTQYF.

This clonotype was found many times. This sequence joins TRBV4-2 and TRBJ2-2, with 11 bases lining up with TRBD2. Trimming cost V 3 bases and J 5 bases; bases outside gene matches: 8. The CDR3 runs 17 residues. CDR1 LGHNA and CDR2 YNFKEQ come from the germline V gene. The CDR3 DNA reads TGTGCCAGCAGCCAGGGTGGGGCTAGCGGGAGGACCGGGGAGCTGTTTTTT. It specifies CASSQGGASGRTGELFF.

This clonotype was detected a few times. V usage is TRBV10-3 and J usage is TRBJ2-5, with 7 bases lining up with TRBD1. The CDR3 totals 14 residues. CDR1 and CDR2 from the germline V gene are ENHRY and SYGVKD. V lost 2 bases to trimming and J lost 7 bases; unmatched junction nucleotides: 7. CDR3 protein: CAISETGVIGTQYF. The CDR3 bases are TGTGCCATCAGTGAGACAGGGGTAATTGGGACCCAGTACTTC.

For this clonotype: Given a much more abundant clone one base away, this may be a read error. The chain joins TRBV11-2 to TRBJ1-1; TRBD1 matches 7 bases. Germline V gene sequence: CDR1 SGHAT, CDR2 FQNNGV. The length of the CDR3 is 14 residues. Written as DNA, the CDR3 is TGTTCCAGCAGGTCCCCGGGACAGCAACCTGAAGCTTTCTTT. Its protein product is CSSRSPGQQPEAFF.

This clonotype was found many times. The chain has TRBV24-1 and TRBJ2-2, with D hard to call. Trimming removed 5 bases at V and 3 bases at J, with 12 bases between. The CDR3 covers 15 residues. CDR1 is KGHDR and CDR2 is SFDVKD in the germline V gene. For the CDR3, the DNA is TGTGCCACCAGTGCTTACGGAAAGGACACCGGGGAGCTGTTTTTT. This sequence encodes CATSAYGKDTGELFF.

This clonotype was counted ten times or more. The V and J genes are TRBV11-2 and TRBJ2-1; 8 bases are a match to TRBD1. This CDR3 is 15 amino acids long. The V segment lost 1 base and the J segment 5 bases; nucleotides outside the gene matches: 4. The germline gives CDR1 SGHAT, CDR2 FQNNGV. CDR3 protein: CASSLGQGANNEQFF. For the CDR3, the DNA is TGTGCCAGCAGCTTAGGGCAGGGGGCTAACAATGAGCAGTTCTTC.

Notes on this clonotype: The junction departs from germline at one end; a sequencing error may be responsible. The chain joins TRBV20-1 to TRBJ2-1, with 9 bases that match TRBD2. CDR1 DFQATT and CDR2 SNEGSKA come from the germline V gene (reference sequence). The CDR3 is made up of 16 amino acids. The CDR3 DNA reads TGCAGTGCATACAGAGTTAGCGGGAGCTCCTACAATGGGCAGTTCTTC. This translates into CSAYRVSGSSYNGQFF.

This clonotype was counted at least ten times. This chain joins TRBV30 and TRBJ2-5; 8 bases align to TRBD1. Germline CDR1 reads GTSNPN; CDR2 reads SVGIG (reference sequence). Trimming removed 4 bases from V and 1 base from J; junction bases left unmatched: 5. There are 14 residues in the CDR3. DNA for the CDR3: TGTGCCTGGACCTATGGGACAGGCCAAGAGACCCAGTACTTC. As protein: CAWTYGTGQETQYF.

Many counts were recorded for this clonotype. The V gene is TRBV19, the J gene TRBJ2-3; D gene uncertain. Trimming took 3 bases from V and 5 from J, leaving 9 bases between them. This CDR3 is 13 amino acids long. Germline-derived CDR1 and CDR2 are LNHDA and SQIVND (reference sequence). The CDR3: CASSMQGRDTQYF. The CDR3 DNA follows: TGTGCCAGTAGTATGCAAGGACGAGATACGCAGTATTTT.

This clonotype was recorded at least ten times. The chain has TRBV2 and TRBJ1-2; a possible D gene is TRBD1 (6 bases). This CDR3 is built from 13 residues. Trimming left V 3 bases short and J 5 bases short, with 10 bases between. Germline-derived CDR1 and CDR2 are SNHLY and FYNNEI. The DNA of the CDR3 is TGTGCCAGCAGTGAGGGGGCAGGGTATGGCTACACCTTC. This gives the protein CASSEGAGYGYTF. The full variable domain, with the rest looked up from reference TRBV2 and TRBJ1-2, is EPEVTQTPSHQVTQMGQEVILRCVPISNHLYFYWYRQILGQKVEFLVSFYNNEISEKSEIFDDQFSVERPDGSNFTLKIRSTKLEDSAMYFCASSEGAGYGYTFGSGTRLTVV.

With regard to this clonotype: This may be a read error: a much more frequent sequence differs by one nucleotide. The chain joins TRBV20-1 to TRBJ2-5, with D maybe TRBD2 (6 bases). The CDR3 contains 15 residues. The germline gives CDR1 DFQATT, CDR2 SNEGSKA (reference sequence). The ends were cut back, 6 bases at V and 1 base at J, with 18 bases in the middle. CDR3 sequence reads: CSAEQAAGIQETQYF. Written as DNA, the CDR3 is TGCAGTGCGGAGCAGGCGGCGGGGATCCAAGAGACCCAGTACTTC.

The table lists this clonotype with a few counts. The gene calls are TRBV28 and TRBJ2-4, with 10 bases fitting TRBD2. CDR3 length: 18 amino acids. Germline values: CDR1 MDHEN, CDR2 SYDVKM. The ends lost 8 bases at V and 0 bases at J; junction bases unmatched: 13. CDR3 nucleotide sequence: TGTGCCAGCGCAGGGGTAGCGGGAGGACATGCAGCCAAAAACATTCAGTACTTC. It codes for CASAGVAGGHAAKNIQYF. Drawing the rest from reference TRBV28 and TRBJ2-4, the complete variable domain is DVKVTQSSRYLVKRTGEKVFLECVQDMDHENMFWYRQDPGLGLRLIYFSYDVKMKEKGDIPEGYSVSREKKERFSLILESASTNQTSMYLCASAGVAGGHAAKNIQYFGAGTRLSVL.

This clonotype was recorded many times. Written as DNA, the CDR3 is TGTGCCAGCAGCCCCGGACAGGCCTTCGAGACCCAGTACTTC. Translation: CASSPGQAFETQYF. The chain carries TRBV7-2 and TRBJ2-5; 7 bases are a match to TRBD1. V gave up 5 bases and J gave up 5 bases; unmatched junction bases: 8. The germline gives CDR1 SGHTA, CDR2 FQGNSA. This CDR3 contains 14 residues.

With respect to this clonotype: A single base separates this from a much larger clone, so it may be a read error. The gene calls are TRBV12-3 or TRBV12-4 and TRBJ2-1; D ambiguous. The length of the CDR3 is 14 residues. In DNA form, the CDR3 reads TGTGCCAGCAGACCCGAGTTGGGGTACAATGAGGAGTTATTC. This sequence encodes CASRPELGYNEELF.

This clonotype was seen many times. CDR3 sequence: CASSLATGADTQYF. The DNA for the CDR3 is TGTGCCAGCAGCTTGGCTACGGGTGCAGATACGCAGTATTTT. The gene calls are TRBV7-2 and TRBJ2-3; no firm D call. The germline V gene has CDR1 SGHTA and CDR2 FQGNSA. This CDR3 has 14 residues. The V and J ends lost 3 bases and 4 bases respectively, with 11 bases between them. Using reference TRBV7-2 and TRBJ2-3 for the parts outside the CDR3, the full variable domain is GAGVSQSPSNKVTEKGKDVELRCDPISGHTALYWYRQSLGQGLEFLIYFQGNSAPDKSGLPSDRFSAERTGGSVSTLTIQRTQQEDSAVYLCASSLATGADTQYFGPGTRLTVL.

This clonotype has at least ten counts. This chain joins TRBV14 and TRBJ2-1; a weak D match, TRBD2 (5 bases). The ends were cut back, 0 bases at V and 4 bases at J, with 13 bases in the middle. Germline CDR1 is SGHDN and CDR2 is FVKESK. This CDR3 is built from 16 residues. The CDR3 sequence is CASSQDRGRVYNEQFF. The CDR3 DNA is TGTGCCAGCAGCCAAGATAGAGGGAGAGTATACAATGAGCAGTTCTTC.

In regard to this clonotype: A much larger clone lies one base from this, so it may be a read error. The chain combines TRBV5-1 with TRBJ1-1; no firm D call. The ends were cut back, 7 bases at V and 6 bases at J, with 16 bases in the middle. Germline V lookup: CDR1 SGHRS, CDR2 YFSETQ. This CDR3 has 13 residues. The CDR3 sequence: CASCPTAPAEAFF. CDR3 in DNA: TGCGCCAGCTGCCCCACCGCCCCCGCTGAAGCTTTCTTT.

This clonotype was picked up many times. CDR3 sequence reads: CASSTEVQPQHF. In DNA, the CDR3 is TGTGCCAGTAGTACAGAGGTTCAGCCCCAGCATTTT. The gene calls are TRBV19 and TRBJ1-5; unclear D gene. Trimming shortened V by 4 bases and J by 6 bases, and 7 bases separated the two germline ends. Germline lookup yields CDR1 LNHDA and CDR2 SQIVND (reference sequence). CDR3 length: 12 amino acids.

The table lists this clonotype with a count of one. It may be a read error: a sequence one base away is much more abundant. The chain employs TRBV12-3 or TRBV12-4 and TRBJ1-5; D may be TRBD1 (5 bases). The CDR3 covers 13 residues. The V end was cut by 8 bases, the J end by 6 bases, with 14 bases between. CDR3 sequence: CASARAQCQPQHF. The CDR3 nucleotides read TGTGCCAGCGCCAGGGCCCAGTGTCAGCCCCAGCATTTT.

In regard to this clonotype: Since a much larger clone is just one base distant, this may be a read error. CDR3 bases: TGTGCCAGCGGCGCCGACAGTCGGAGCACTGAAGCTTTCTTT. The encoded protein is CASGADSRSTEAFF. The genes are TRBV5-6 and TRBJ1-1; D perhaps matches TRBD1 (5 bases). CDR3 length equals 14 residues. V was cut by 7 bases and J by 4 bases, with 17 bases left in between. CDR1 SGHDT and CDR2 YYEEEE come from the germline V gene.

This chain's CDR3 is CASSVGVPGELFF. The CDR3 DNA reads as TGTGCCAGCAGCGTAGGGGTCCCCGGGGAGCTGTTTTTT. This chain uses TRBV9 with TRBJ2-2; no clear D. V lost 0 bases, J lost 6 bases, and 6 bases lay in between. Germline V gene data show CDR1 as SGDLS and CDR2 as YYNGEE. The CDR3 extends over 13 amino acids.

This clonotype ranks as medium-sized (0.01 to 0.1%). The chain couples TRBV14 to TRBJ2-1, with TRBD2 matching over 7 bases. V lost 1 base to trimming and J lost 10 bases; unmatched junction nucleotides: 10. Germline loops: CDR1 SGHDN, CDR2 FVKESK. There are 15 residues in the CDR3. The CDR3 sequence is CASSQVGGRAGEQFF. CDR3 coding DNA: TGTGCCAGCAGCCAAGTTGGTGGGAGGGCCGGAGAGCAGTTCTTC.

With respect to this clonotype: Being one base from a much bigger clone, this may be a read error. The chain recombines TRBV11-2 with TRBJ1-4; D unresolved. The CDR3 is 15 residues long. Germline V gene lookup returns CDR1 SGHAT and CDR2 FQNNGV. CDR3 in amino acids: CASSLAPVWSEKLLF. The CDR3 bases are TGTGCCAGCAGCTTAGCACCAGTCTGGAGTGAAAAACTGCTTTTT.

This clonotype appeared many times. V gene TRBV7-9 combines with J gene TRBJ2-2, with D perhaps TRBD1 (5 bases). The CDR3 sequence is 14 residues long. Trimming removed 3 bases at V and 1 base at J, with 6 bases between. The germline CDR1 and CDR2 sequences are SEHNR and FQNEAQ (reference sequence). The CDR3 reads CASSFGQNTGELFF. As DNA, the CDR3 is TGTGCCAGCAGCTTCGGACAGAACACCGGGGAGCTGTTTTTT.